The 21 T cell receptor beta chains in this list originate from one sample, sequenced in a study of T cell changes during pregnancy in multiple sclerosis. Measured with immunoSEQ multiplex PCR; TCRdb has only the in-frame clones, and not every one. The sample lists roughly 35,000 clones, almost 90% occurring once. This sample comprised CD8+ T cells from peripheral blood mononuclear cells, obtained after pregnancy. Every receptor here comes from a female donor with multiple sclerosis, enrolled in a pregnancy study.

Judged by abundance, this clone is medium-sized. The J gene is TRBJ2-7, the V gene TRBV6-4; 7 nucleotides match TRBD2. This CDR3 region has 14 residues. CDR1 and CDR2 from the germline V gene are MRHNA and SNTAGT. Trimming removed 3 bases from V and 0 bases from J; junction bases left unmatched: 2. CDR3 protein: CASSEGGGSYEQYF. The CDR3 DNA reads TGTGCCAGCAGTGAGGGGGGGGGCTCCTACGAGCAGTACTTC.

The chain recombines TRBV7-6 with TRBJ2-7, with 7 bases fitting TRBD1. Trimming removed 1 base from V and 2 bases from J; junction bases left unmatched: 5. There are 15 residues in the CDR3. Germline V CDR1 and CDR2: SGHVS, FNYEAQ. The CDR3 loop reads CASSLGQGSAYEQYF. CDR3 coding DNA: TGTGCCAGCAGCTTAGGACAGGGAAGCGCCTACGAGCAGTACTTC.

V and J are TRBV7-9 and TRBJ1-4; unclear D gene. The CDR3 contains 15 residues. Between the trimmed V and J ends, which lost 2 bases and 3 bases, there was a span of 10 bases. The germline CDR1 and CDR2 sequences are SEHNR and FQNEAQ (reference sequence). The CDR3 here is CASSLKAGANEKLFF. The CDR3, as DNA: TGTGCCAGCAGCTTAAAGGCCGGAGCTAATGAAAAACTGTTTTTT.

The chain has TRBV7-5 and TRBJ2-2; the table gives TRBD2 as D, unverified against the DNA. TRBV7-5 is an annotated pseudogene. CDR3 length: 15 residues. The CDR3 region has the DNA TGTGTCAGAAGCCCCTCCTATCCCGGGACCGGGGAGCTGTTTTTT. It yields the protein CVRSPSYPGTGELFF.

This sequence joins TRBV4-1 and TRBJ2-7; D uncertain. Trimming pared 0 bases from V and 2 bases from J, leaving 11 bases between. Germline loops: CDR1 MGHRA, CDR2 YSYEKL. The length of the CDR3 is 15 residues. CDR3 protein: CASSQDGQNPYEQYF. The CDR3 coding sequence is TGCGCCAGCAGCCAAGATGGGCAGAACCCCTACGAGCAGTACTTC.

The genes are TRBV11-2 and TRBJ2-7; D call uncertain. V was cut by 5 bases and J by 5 bases, with 10 bases left in between. Germline CDR1 and CDR2: SGHAT and FQNNGV. The CDR3 runs 12 residues. The CDR3 DNA reads as TGTGCCAGCAGCGGTGGGCGTAACGAGCAGTACTTC. This encodes CASSGGRNEQYF.

The chain recombines TRBV10-3 with TRBJ2-7, with D possibly being TRBD1 (5 bases). The germline gives CDR1 ENHRY, CDR2 SYGVKD. The CDR3 runs 16 residues. V was shortened by 0 bases and J by 2 bases, with 14 bases between the two germline ends. The DNA of the CDR3 is TGTGCCATCAGTGAGTCGTCCCGGACAACTCCCTACGAGCAGTACTTC. It translates to CAISESSRTTPYEQYF.

The chain joins TRBV7-9 to TRBJ2-7, with a possible D match to TRBD1 (6 bases). Germline values: CDR1 SEHNR, CDR2 FQNEAQ (reference sequence). The CDR3 extends over 18 amino acids. V lost 5 bases and J lost 4, with 27 bases in between. The CDR3 bases are TGTGCCAGCAGCGCTCCTAGTCCCGACCGGGACATAAGGTACGAGCAGTACTTC. This codes for CASSAPSPDRDIRYEQYF. The variable domain in full, completed from reference TRBV7-9 and TRBJ2-7, reads DTGVSQNPRHKITKRGQNVTFRCDPISEHNRLYWYRQTLGQGPEFLTYFQNEAQLEKSRLLSDRFSAERPKGSFSTLEIQRTEQGDSAMYLCASSAPSPDRDIRYEQYFGPGTRLTVT.

The rearrangement joins TRBV23-1 to TRBJ2-5, with TRBD1 matching 7 bases. TRBV23-1 is flagged as an ORF with uncertain function. The V segment lost 4 bases and the J segment 1 base; nucleotides outside the gene matches: 9. This CDR3 is built from 16 residues. The DNA for the CDR3 is TGCGCCAGCAGTCCGGACAGGCGCTTCCTCCAAGAGACCCAGTACTTC. This encodes CASSPDRRFLQETQYF.

The chain uses TRBV11-2 and TRBJ1-1; a weak D match, TRBD1 (6 bases). The germline CDR1 and CDR2 sequences are SGHAT and FQNNGV. With 5 bases removed from V and 5 bases from J, the gap between germline ends came to 9 bases. This CDR3 has 12 amino acids. CDR3 in DNA: TGTGCCAGCAGCACAGGGTTAACTGAAGCTTTCTTT. Residues: CASSTGLTEAFF.

The V gene is TRBV2, the J gene TRBJ2-5; 7 bases are shared with TRBD1. This CDR3 is 13 amino acids long. The germline V gene has CDR1 SNHLY and CDR2 FYNNEI. The junction had 2 bases not matched to a gene; V was cut back by 3 bases and J by 4 bases. CDR3 residues: CASSETGRETQYF. CDR3 coding DNA: TGTGCCAGCAGTGAGACAGGGAGAGAGACCCAGTACTTC. The full variable domain, with the rest looked up from reference TRBV2 and TRBJ2-5, is EPEVTQTPSHQVTQMGQEVILRCVPISNHLYFYWYRQILGQKVEFLVSFYNNEISEKSEIFDDQFSVERPDGSNFTLKIRSTKLEDSAMYFCASSETGRETQYFGPGTRLLVL.

J is TRBJ1-1 and V is TRBV11-2; a possible D gene is TRBD1 (5 bases). The ends were cut back, 4 bases at V and 1 base at J, with 10 bases in the middle. The CDR3 is 14 residues long. The germline CDR1 and CDR2 sequences are SGHAT and FQNNGV. Written as DNA, the CDR3 is TGTGCCAGCAGCTCGCGCCAGGGGAACACTGAAGCTTTCTTT. Encoded protein: CASSSRQGNTEAFF.

The rearrangement joins TRBV9 to TRBJ2-3, with 12 nucleotides matching TRBD2. The CDR3 contains 15 residues. Germline assignment: CDR1 SGDLS and CDR2 YYNGEE. Trimming took 5 bases from V and 5 from J; bases not matched to a gene: 6. CDR3 nucleotides: TGTGCCAGCAGTCGGACTAGCGGGGTTGAAGATACGCAGTATTTT. Protein sequence: CASSRTSGVEDTQYF.

The chain combines TRBV7-3 with TRBJ2-2; TRBD1 agrees at 8 bases. Germline trimming cut 5 bases from V and 4 bases from J; bases unmatched to any gene: 6. Germline V gives CDR1 SGHTA, CDR2 FQGTGA. The CDR3 consists of 15 residues. The CDR3 sequence is CASSQNRGFTGELFF. The CDR3 coding sequence is TGTGCCAGCAGCCAAAACAGGGGGTTCACCGGGGAGCTGTTTTTT.

This clone turned up a few times. The chain carries TRBV6-6 and TRBJ1-2; D is perhaps TRBD1 (6 bases). This CDR3 is built from 11 residues. Germline CDR1 is MNHNY and CDR2 is SVGAGI (reference sequence). With 7 bases removed from V and 8 bases from J, the gap between germline ends came to 11 bases. The CDR3 region has the DNA TGTGCCAGCACCGCAGGGGCCGGCTACACCTTC. Its translation is CASTAGAGYTF.

V is TRBV4-3 and J is TRBJ1-2; 11 positions agree with TRBD1. The CDR3 is made up of 16 amino acids. In germline, CDR1 is LGHNA, CDR2 YSLEER. The V and J ends lost 2 bases and 5 bases, in that order; junction bases with no gene match: 7. The CDR3 DNA reads TGCGCCAGCAGCCAAACGGTCCGGGACAGGGGGTATGGCTACACCTTC. This sequence encodes CASSQTVRDRGYGYTF.

The gene calls are TRBV7-8 and TRBJ2-2, with 9 bases that match TRBD1. This CDR3 is 12 amino acids long. Germline CDR1 and CDR2: SGHVS and FQNEAQ. V shed 8 bases and J 6 bases; nucleotides not matched to a gene: 1. CDR3 sequence: CASGQGSGELFF. As DNA, the CDR3 is TGTGCCAGCGGACAGGGGTCCGGGGAGCTGTTTTTT.

This clone was counted a few times. The chain has TRBV18 and TRBJ1-1; TRBD1 aligns across 7 bases. Germline-derived CDR1 and CDR2 are KGHSH and LQKENI. This CDR3 is 14 amino acids long. The junction had 6 bases not matched to a gene; V was cut back by 2 bases and J by 6 bases. The CDR3 region has the DNA TGTGCCAGCTCACCATGGGGACAGTTATCTGAAGCTTTCTTT. Translating it yields CASSPWGQLSEAFF.

The chain combines TRBV5-8 with TRBJ2-3; TRBD1 agrees at 9 bases. CDR1 is SGHTS and CDR2 is YDEGEE in the germline V gene. The CDR3 runs to 15 residues. The V and J ends lost 3 bases and 2 bases, in that order; junction bases with no gene match: 4. The CDR3 here is CASSSGTGPTDTQYF. The CDR3 DNA reads as TGTGCCAGCAGCTCCGGGACAGGGCCCACAGATACGCAGTATTTT.

This clone is a singleton in its sample. V is TRBV7-3 and J is TRBJ2-1, with TRBD2 as a possible D gene (5 bases). With 3 bases removed from V and 9 bases from J, the gap between germline ends came to 9 bases. Germline-derived CDR1 and CDR2 are SGHTA and FQGTGA. There are 12 residues in the CDR3. This CDR3 is CASSFGVGEQFF. CDR3 bases: TGTGCCAGCAGCTTCGGGGTAGGTGAGCAGTTCTTC.

The V gene is TRBV4-1, the J gene TRBJ2-4; the match to TRBD1 covers 7 bases. The CDR3 sequence is 11 residues long. Losses at the gene ends were 1 base for V and 15 bases for J; bases not matched to a gene: 3. The germline CDR1 and CDR2 sequences are MGHRA and YSYEKL. CDR3 protein: CASSQGGGSYF. The CDR3 coding sequence is TGCGCCAGCAGCCAAGGAGGGGGCTCGTACTTC.